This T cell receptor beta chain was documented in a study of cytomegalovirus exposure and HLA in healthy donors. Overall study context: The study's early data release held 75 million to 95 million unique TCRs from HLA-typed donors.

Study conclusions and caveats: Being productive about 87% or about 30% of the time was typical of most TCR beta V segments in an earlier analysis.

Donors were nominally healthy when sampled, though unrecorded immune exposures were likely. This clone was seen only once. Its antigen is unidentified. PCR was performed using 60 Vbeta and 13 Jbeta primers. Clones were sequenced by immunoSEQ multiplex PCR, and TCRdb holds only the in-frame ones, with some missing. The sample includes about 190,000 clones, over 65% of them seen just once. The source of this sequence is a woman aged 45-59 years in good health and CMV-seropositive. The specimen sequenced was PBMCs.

CDR3 sequence (DNA): TGTGCCAGCAGTCGACAGGGACCCTATGGCTACACCTTC. Translating gives CASSRQGPYGYTF. The chain couples TRBV28 to TRBJ1-2; 7 bases line up with TRBD1. The trim removed 5 bases at V and 4 bases at J, leaving 4 bases unmatched. The CDR3 runs to 13 residues. Germline V gene sequence: CDR1 MDHEN, CDR2 SYDVKM.